This T cell receptor beta chain was retrieved from a study of PD-1 blockade in classical Hodgkin lymphoma (dated by TCRdb to about 2020). As for the study more broadly: Nivolumab dosing was 3 mg/kg intravenously every 2 weeks, continuing until either disease progression or unacceptable toxicity. To define a peripheral blood immune signature of response to PD-1 blockade in classical Hodgkin lymphoma, the study combined TCR beta sequencing with CyTOF. The paper as a whole reports these results and caveats: Baseline TCR diversity was reported as lower in newly diagnosed patients than in healthy donors, and lower still in relapsed/refractory patients. The study was limited to a single clinical trial cohort, and causes of repertoire differences, possibly disease activity or prior therapy, remained undefined. By C4D1, a significant rise was seen in CD4+ TCR diversity but not in CD8+ TCR diversity (p=0.0027 vs p=0.16), and the rise was most apparent among complete responders (p=0.02). Lower diversity was observed in patients in whom nivolumab was started less than 1 year after ASCT, and these patients were excluded from later analyses so that confounding by immune reconstitution would be avoided. Trial patients achieving complete response had baseline diversity similar to newly diagnosed patients, whereas partial responders and progressors had significantly lower diversity.

Genomic DNA was isolated using the Qiagen DNeasy kit from unsorted PBMCs as well as from negatively selected CD4+ and CD8+ fractions. Using primers that anneal to V and J segments, immunoSEQ multiplex PCR amplified the TCR beta CDR3 regions. A synthetic immune receptor repertoire was used to minimize amplification bias, and remaining bias was computationally removed after sequencing. Per the original workflow: Repertoire diversity was quantified as the Shannon entropy index using custom Python scripts. The unsorted, CD4+ and CD8+ repertoires were each analyzed separately, with the exception of combined analyses, where CD4+ and CD8+ sequences were merged in silico. Clonal expansion was defined as at least a 2-fold frequency increase after treatment relative to C1D1, with a pseudocount of 0.5 for undetected baseline clones. Singleton clones were defined as clones with 0 or 1 copy at C1D1, and non-singleton clones were defined as clones with 2 or more copies. By matching protein sequences in sorted samples from the same patient, clones expanded in unsorted samples were annotated as CD4+, CD8+ or unknown. Diversity changes from C1D1 to C4D1 were tested in paired samples using Wilcoxon tests. This immuneACCESS table, as held by TCRdb, lists in-frame sequences with V and J called but not all clones. Of the missing ones, under half trace to an unresolved V gene in checked studies; the others have no known cause. V and J calls and clone size are given by that table; D and trimming were obtained from the DNA. The table for this sample lists about 41,000 clones; around three quarters of them were counted only once. The ten largest make up approximately 20% of the sample.

The CDR3 numbers 14 residues from cysteine through phenylalanine. Only the CDR3 DNA is retained, 42 bases long and in frame from the first base. Relative to germline, V is 9 bases shorter and J is 2 bases shorter, with 13 bases between their ends. Via the germline V gene, CDR1 is SNHLY and CDR2 FYNNEI. The meaning of the sample's time point label: cycle 1 day 1 (C1D1), immediately before nivolumab initiation. Every trial patient had relapsed after autologous stem cell transplantation, and cohorts A, B and C differed in prior brentuximab vedotin exposure. The trial cohort comprised 56 patients with relapsed/refractory classical Hodgkin lymphoma whose best overall responses were complete response, partial response or progressive disease. Single-agent nivolumab was administered to trial patients in the multi-cohort phase II CheckMate 205 trial. An independent review committee assessed best overall response using the 2007 International Working Group response criteria. Trial PBMCs were obtained immediately prior to nivolumab initiation (C1D1) and on therapy at cycle 2 day 1 and cycle 4 day 1. After peripheral blood was drawn into 8 mL Vacutainer Cell Preparation Tubes, PBMCs were isolated by centrifugation and then cryopreserved.

Of note for this clone: The antigen it binds to is not known. Base qualities were left out, and no much larger clone turns up one base away.

The clonotype comes from a human donor with classical Hodgkin lymphoma. This specimen consisted of peripheral blood mononuclear cells (PBMCs), obtained at baseline. The rearrangement combines TRBV2 with TRBJ2-2; D gene: possibly TRBD2, on 5 matching bases. The DNA sequence is given as TGTGCCAGGTTGGGAGCCCAAAACACCGGGGAGCTGTTTTTT. The encoded protein is CARLGAQNTGELFF.